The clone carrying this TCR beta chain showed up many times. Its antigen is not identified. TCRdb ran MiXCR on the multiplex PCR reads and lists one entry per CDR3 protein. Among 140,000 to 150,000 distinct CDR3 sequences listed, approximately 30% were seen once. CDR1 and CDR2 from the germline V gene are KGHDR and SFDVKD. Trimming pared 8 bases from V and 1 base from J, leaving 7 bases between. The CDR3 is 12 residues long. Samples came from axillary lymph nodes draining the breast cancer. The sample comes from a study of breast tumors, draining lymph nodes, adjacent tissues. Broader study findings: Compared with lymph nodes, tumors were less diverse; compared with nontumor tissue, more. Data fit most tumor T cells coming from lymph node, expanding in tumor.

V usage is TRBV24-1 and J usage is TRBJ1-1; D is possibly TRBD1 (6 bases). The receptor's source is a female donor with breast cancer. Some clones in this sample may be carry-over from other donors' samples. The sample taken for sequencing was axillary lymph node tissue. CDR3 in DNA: TGTGCCACCATGGGACAGAACACTGAAGCTTTCTTT. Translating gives CATMGQNTEAFF.